The rows below give T cell receptor beta chains drawn from one sample of a study of T cell responses to AZD1222 COVID-19 vaccine. Generated by immunoSEQ multiplex PCR, the TCRdb table keeps only in-frame clones and is missing some. The profile shows approximately 85,000 clones, 80% to 90% of them singletons. This sample comprised peripheral blood, obtained on day 0 of AZD1222 vaccination. The origin of the receptors is an adult in good health. The CDR3 runs from the conserved cysteine through the conserved F or W. The order of the fields is J gene, clone size, V gene, D gene, CDR3 protein, CDR3 DNA. A D gene is named only where the DNA matches it firmly. Clone size is given for some rows only: seen once, a few or many times, or a class if the clone is expanded.

J: TRBJ2-7
size: NA
V: TRBV5-8
D: NA
CDR3: CASSLGVITYEQYF
DNA: TGTGCCAGCAGCTTGGGGGTGATTACCTACGAGCAGTACTTC

J: TRBJ2-2
size: few
V: TRBV4-2
D: NA
CDR3: CASSPWDSTNTGELFF
DNA: TGTGCCAGCAGCCCTTGGGACTCCACTAACACCGGGGAGCTGTTTTTT

J: TRBJ1-6
size: NA
V: TRBV7-8
D: NA
CDR3: CASSLDRADSYNSPLHF
DNA: TGTGCCAGCAGCCTCGACCGAGCGGACTCCTATAATTCACCCCTCCACTTT

J: TRBJ2-1
size: once
V: TRBV19
D: NA
CDR3: CASSIVLAGHNEQFF
DNA: TGTGCCAGTAGTATAGTGCTCGCGGGCCACAATGAGCAGTTCTTC

J: TRBJ2-1
size: few
V: TRBV6-1
D: NA
CDR3: CASSDRGPYNEQFF
DNA: TGTGCCAGCAGTGACCGGGGACCTTACAATGAGCAGTTCTTC

J: TRBJ2-5
size: once
V: TRBV14
D: TRBD2
CDR3: CASSQGLAGAWETQYF
DNA: TGTGCCAGCAGCCAAGGACTAGCGGGGGCCTGGGAGACCCAGTACTTC

J: TRBJ1-3
size: NA
V: TRBV3-1/TRBV3-2
D: NA
CDR3: CASSRDRNSGNTIYF
DNA: TGTGCCAGCAGCCGAGACCGAAACTCTGGAAACACCATATATTTT

J: TRBJ1-1
size: once
V: TRBV5-1
D: NA
CDR3: CASSFASSGYTEAFF
DNA: TGCGCCAGCAGCTTTGCTAGTTCGGGTTACACTGAAGCTTTCTTT

J: TRBJ1-1
size: NA
V: TRBV21-1
D: NA
CDR3: CASSKGRDLIINTEAFF
DNA: TGTGCCAGCAGCAAAGGTCGGGACCTCATTATTAACACTGAAGCTTTCTTT

J: TRBJ1-6
size: NA
V: TRBV6-5
D: NA
CDR3: CASTQGEGVHSPLHF
DNA: TGTGCCAGCACCCAGGGTGAGGGGGTGCATTCACCCCTCCACTTT

J: TRBJ2-1
size: NA
V: TRBV7-2
D: NA
CDR3: CASSLEAGVRNEQFF
DNA: TGTGCCAGCAGCTTAGAGGCCGGGGTGCGGAATGAGCAGTTCTTC

J: TRBJ1-2
size: once
V: TRBV6-1
D: NA
CDR3: CASSEGVMGLSYGYTF
DNA: TGTGCCAGCAGTGAAGGTGTTATGGGCTTGTCCTATGGCTACACCTTC

J: TRBJ2-7
size: NA
V: TRBV5-1
D: TRBD2
CDR3: CASSLERLAGSGEQYF
DNA: TGCGCCAGCAGCTTGGAACGACTAGCGGGAAGTGGGGAGCAGTACTTC

J: TRBJ2-2
size: once
V: TRBV13
D: NA
CDR3: CASRSGPPGSVTGELFF
DNA: TGTGCCAGCAGGTCCGGACCCCCGGGGTCGGTCACCGGGGAGCTGTTTTTT

J: TRBJ2-1
size: NA
V: TRBV11-3
D: NA
CDR3: CASSLEGTSNEQFF
DNA: TGTGCCAGCAGCTTAGAGGGGACTTCTAATGAGCAGTTCTTC

J: TRBJ1-1
size: NA
V: TRBV11-2
D: NA
CDR3: CASSLGDTTNTEAFF
DNA: TGTGCCAGCAGCTTAGGGGACACCACGAACACTGAAGCTTTCTTT

J: TRBJ1-3
size: NA
V: TRBV12-5
D: NA
CDR3: CASGPSGDGNTIYF
DNA: TGTGCTAGTGGACCATCAGGAGATGGAAACACCATATATTTT

J: TRBJ1-5
size: NA
V: TRBV19
D: TRBD1
CDR3: CASSLTHRGGMSNQPQHF
DNA: TGTGCCAGTAGTCTGACCCACAGGGGGGGTATGAGCAATCAGCCCCAGCATTTT

J: TRBJ2-3
size: NA
V: TRBV6-6
D: NA
CDR3: CASNGGDTQYF
DNA: TGTGCCAGCAATGGTGGGGATACGCAGTATTTT

J: TRBJ1-1
size: NA
V: TRBV4-3
D: NA
CDR3: CASSQHFTTEAFF
DNA: TGCGCCAGCAGCCAACATTTTACCACTGAAGCTTTCTTT

J: TRBJ1-2
size: few
V: TRBV7-9
D: TRBD1
CDR3: CASSPSRRGPGYGYTF
DNA: TGTGCCAGCAGCCCCTCCCGGAGGGGGCCGGGCTATGGCTACACCTTC

J: TRBJ1-1
size: NA
V: TRBV19
D: TRBD1
CDR3: CASSIRNTGTGGMNTEAFF
DNA: TGTGCCAGTAGTATTAGAAATACCGGGACAGGGGGTATGAACACTGAAGCTTTCTTT

J: TRBJ1-3
size: NA
V: TRBV19
D: TRBD1
CDR3: CASRPGQSSGNTIYF
DNA: TGTGCCAGTAGACCGGGACAGAGCTCTGGAAACACCATATATTTT

J: TRBJ2-2
size: few
V: TRBV3-1/TRBV3-2
D: NA
CDR3: CASSRASGELFF
DNA: TGTGCCAGCAGCAGGGCATCCGGGGAGCTGTTTTTT

J: TRBJ2-2
size: NA
V: TRBV5-1
D: NA
CDR3: CASSPPGHANTGELFF
DNA: TGCGCCAGCAGCCCACCGGGACACGCGAACACCGGGGAGCTGTTTTTT

J: TRBJ1-5
size: NA
V: TRBV27
D: NA
CDR3: CASSLGSAYSNQPQHF
DNA: TGTGCCAGCAGTTTAGGTTCAGCTTATAGCAATCAGCCCCAGCATTTT

J: TRBJ1-2
size: once
V: TRBV27
D: NA
CDR3: CASRQDENYGYTF
DNA: TGTGCCAGCAGGCAGGACGAGAACTATGGCTACACCTTC

J: TRBJ2-5
size: NA
V: TRBV5-6
D: NA
CDR3: CASSPGGFRQETQYF
DNA: TGTGCCAGTAGTCCAGGGGGGTTCAGGCAAGAGACCCAGTACTTC

J: TRBJ1-2
size: NA
V: TRBV4-1
D: NA
CDR3: CASSLVVTQGSDGYTF
DNA: TGCGCCAGCAGCCTGGTAGTCACACAGGGCTCGGATGGCTACACCTTC

J: TRBJ2-6
size: NA
V: TRBV27
D: NA
CDR3: CASSTWGDGANVLTF
DNA: TGTGCCAGCAGTACCTGGGGGGATGGGGCCAACGTCCTGACTTTC

J: TRBJ2-7
size: NA
V: TRBV18
D: TRBD2
CDR3: CASSLTQGRLAGASWEQYF
DNA: TGTGCCAGCTCACTCACACAGGGAAGACTAGCGGGAGCTAGTTGGGAGCAGTACTTC

J: TRBJ1-4
size: NA
V: TRBV6-5
D: NA
CDR3: CASGTGTEKLFF
DNA: TGTGCCAGCGGCACCGGGACGGAAAAACTGTTTTTT

J: TRBJ1-4
size: once
V: TRBV3-1/TRBV3-2
D: TRBD1
CDR3: CASSQGQGDEKLFF
DNA: TGTGCCAGCAGCCAGGGACAGGGGGATGAAAAACTGTTTTTT

J: TRBJ2-2
size: NA
V: TRBV11-2
D: NA
CDR3: CASSPPFKWENTGELFF
DNA: TGTGCCAGCAGCCCCCCTTTTAAGTGGGAAAACACCGGGGAGCTGTTTTTT

J: TRBJ1-5
size: NA
V: TRBV9
D: NA
CDR3: CASSVGGGGQPQHF
DNA: TGTGCCAGCAGCGTAGGAGGGGGTGGTCAGCCCCAGCATTTT

J: TRBJ1-1
size: NA
V: TRBV18
D: NA
CDR3: CASSPLGVGSMNTEAFF
DNA: TGTGCCAGCTCACCACTCGGGGTGGGATCCATGAACACTGAAGCTTTCTTT

J: TRBJ2-7
size: few
V: TRBV5-1
D: TRBD1
CDR3: CASSWGQGSSYEQYF
DNA: TGCGCCAGCAGCTGGGGACAGGGGAGCTCCTACGAGCAGTACTTC

J: TRBJ2-3
size: NA
V: TRBV2
D: TRBD2
CDR3: CASNGAGGRSDTQYF
DNA: TGTGCCAGCAACGGAGCGGGGGGGCGCTCAGATACGCAGTATTTT

J: TRBJ1-6
size: NA
V: TRBV19
D: TRBD1
CDR3: CASSIGGQAGSPLHF
DNA: TGTGCCAGTAGTATAGGTGGACAGGCGGGATCACCCCTCCACTTT

J: TRBJ2-3
size: NA
V: TRBV7-8
D: TRBD2
CDR3: CASRFLAGGYTDTQYF
DNA: TGTGCCAGCAGATTCCTAGCGGGGGGGTACACAGATACGCAGTATTTT

J: TRBJ2-7
size: NA
V: TRBV3-1/TRBV3-2
D: NA
CDR3: CASSQDSRTNGEQYF
DNA: TGTGCCAGCAGCCAAGATTCCCGGACAAACGGCGAGCAGTACTTC